Only a few counts were recorded for the clone carrying this T cell receptor beta chain. Its specificity is not known. The sample comes from a study of shared clonotypes between healthy human individuals. About the study: Two women and a few men aged 18 to 49 served as donors. Points from the study as a whole: Sharing across four donors was highest in naive CD4 (roughly 5%) and lowest in memory CD8 (roughly 0.4%).

CDR1 is KGHSH and CDR2 is LQKENI in the germline V gene. The CDR3 totals 17 residues. With 0 bases clipped from V and 5 bases from J, the junction kept 8 bases outside the gene matches. Authors' processing steps: ImmunoSEQ junction-only sequences lacked quality scores, so their filtering differed. The data were produced by immunoSEQ multiplex PCR, yet TCRdb's version contains in-frame clones alone and is incomplete. V, J and clone size were drawn from that table, and D and trimming were deduced from the DNA. The table shows approximately 2,200,000 clones, with approximately 94% occurring only once. Naivety among CD8 cells was defined by CD45RO negativity and positive CCR7 selection, thereby excluding terminally differentiated effector memory CD45RA+ cells.

The chain uses TRBV18 and TRBJ1-3; TRBD1 matches at 9 bases. The source material was naive CD8+ T cells from PBMCs. This clonotype was obtained from a man aged 18 to 29 in good health. Some clones in this sample may be carry-over from other donors' samples. DNA of the CDR3: TGTGCCAGCTCACCACCGTGGGACAGGGTTCCACGAAACACCATATATTTT. As protein: CASSPPWDRVPRNTIYF.